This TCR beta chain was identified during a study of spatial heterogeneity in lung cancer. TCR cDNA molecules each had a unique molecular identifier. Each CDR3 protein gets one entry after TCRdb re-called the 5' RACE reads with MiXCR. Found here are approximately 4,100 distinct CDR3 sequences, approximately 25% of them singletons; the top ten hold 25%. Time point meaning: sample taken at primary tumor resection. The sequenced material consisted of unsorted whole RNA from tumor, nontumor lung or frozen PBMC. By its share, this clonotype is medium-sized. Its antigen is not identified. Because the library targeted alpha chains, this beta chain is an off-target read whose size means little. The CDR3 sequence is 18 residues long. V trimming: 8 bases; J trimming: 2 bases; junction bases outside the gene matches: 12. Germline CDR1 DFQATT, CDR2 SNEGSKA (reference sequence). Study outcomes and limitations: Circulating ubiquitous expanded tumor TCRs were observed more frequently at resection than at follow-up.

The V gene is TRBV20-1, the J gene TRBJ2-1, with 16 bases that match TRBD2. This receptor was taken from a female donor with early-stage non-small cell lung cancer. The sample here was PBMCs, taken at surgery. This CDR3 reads CSSIRRGTSGRAYNEQFF. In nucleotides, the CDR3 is TGCAGTTCTATCCGACGCGGGACTAGCGGGAGGGCCTACAATGAGCAGTTCTTC.